This T cell receptor (beta chain) came from a study of T cell responses to AZD1222 COVID-19 vaccine (dated by TCRdb to about 2021). With regard to the full study: Because spike-specific TCR depth and breadth did not differ between the two schedules, AZD1222 recipients who got a second dose at roughly 4 weeks were pooled with those who got a second dose at roughly 12 weeks. A total of 230 to 250 trial participants underwent TCR sequencing, of whom about 210 received two doses of AZD1222 and about 26 received two doses of the MenACWY control vaccine. Enrollment into the trials was organized by age into subgroups of 18-55, 56-69 and 70-plus years, and those subgroups contained roughly 150, 30 and 60 TCR-sequenced participants, respectively.

What the authors observed across the whole study: Reportedly, almost half of the unique spike-specific TCRs recognized epitopes lying outside the regions that are mutated in the B.1.351 and B.1.1.7 variants. Conclusions about previously exposed vaccinees are limited, since just 5 to 7 AZD1222 recipients were seropositive for SARS-CoV-2 at baseline. No day 14 peak-response samples were available, so repertoires were characterized only after the peak T cell response. Participants were mostly white British and included more females than males, and it was suggested by the authors that clonal diversity may have been underestimated. In the small 56-69-year group, the increase in depth fell short of significance, most likely because of low power. CD4 TCRs associated with the vaccine covered the entire spike protein, and the dominant responses were in regions 160-218 and 743-854. A significant rise in spike-specific TCR breadth and depth was observed after two AZD1222 doses relative to day 0 and relative to MenACWY recipients.

The CDR3 regions of human TCRbeta chains were analyzed by immunosequencing. In the authors' own workflow: Repertoire TCRs were matched against a reference library of SARS-CoV-2-specific TCRs generated with the MIRA antigen-specificity platform. Breadth was defined as the fraction of unique TCRs that were SARS-CoV-2-associated, and depth was defined as the fraction of total T cells that were SARS-CoV-2-associated. Using the MIRA data, every spike-specific TCR was mapped to the spike region that the TCR reacted to and assigned to either a CD4 or a CD8 class. Log10-transformed breadth and depth values were compared by one-way ANOVA with Sidak's multiple comparisons tests. TCRdb stores this immuneACCESS table with in-frame sequences only. Part of the clones is absent; in the studies checked, under half of the shortfall reflects unresolved V genes, and no reason is known for the rest. The V and J calls and clone size are taken from that table; D and trimming were inferred from the DNA. In all, the sample holds roughly 130,000 clones, and 85% to 90% of those were seen once. The ten largest clones capture roughly an eighth of the sample.

Per the publication, the time point label means: baseline before first vaccination. The vaccinee samples were drawn from two UK trials, COV001 and COV002, one of which was a single-blind randomized controlled phase 2/3 trial testing AZD1222 (ChAdOx1 nCoV-19) in healthy adults. For TCRbeta chain sequencing, PBMC samples from trial participants were taken at day 0 and at day 28 after the second dose. Note on this clone: Its antigen is not yet known. No base quality information exists; no much larger clone differs at one position.

Sequences SGHTA (CDR1) and FQGNSA (CDR2) are obtained from the germline V gene. At the junction V is shortened by 2 bases and J by 10 bases, with 11 bases in between. The CDR3 has 12 amino acids, counting the end cysteine and phenylalanine. Left in the record is the CDR3 DNA by itself, 36 bases read in frame from the first base. The sample here was peripheral blood, taken on day 0 of AZD1222 vaccination. The sequence links TRBV7-2 to TRBJ1-1, with an unclear D gene assignment. The receptor was isolated from an adult in good health. The bases are TGTGCCAGCAGCTTATTGTTGAGTGGAGCTTTCTTT. Translated, it reads CASSLLLSGAFF.